Below are 4 T cell receptor beta chains sequenced from a single sample in a study of CD8 T cells in ankylosing spondylitis (dated by TCRdb to about 2017). Points the paper makes about the study in general: A TCR beta motif of about 8 highly homologous amino acid variants appeared characteristic of blood from ankylosing spondylitis patients.

Their cognate antigens are unknown. The library was made by 5' RACE. Sequenced on an Illumina HiSeq 2500. The public reads were reprocessed in TCRdb via fastp at Q25 and MiXCR, keeping in-frame beta chains. Every CDR3 protein is listed once, alongside the most common genes and DNA of its rows. Present in this sample are under 950,000 distinct CDR3 sequences, around 17% of which were seen just once. Over 15% of the sample is taken by the ten largest. Sequencing was carried out using blood, either unsorted or a sorted T cell fraction (not recorded which). The receptors originated from a male donor with ankylosing spondylitis.

The chain carries TRBV7-7 and TRBJ2-2, with 8 bases fitting TRBD2. CDR3 length: 18 residues. The junction had 11 bases not matched to a gene; V was cut back by 3 bases and J by 2 bases. The germline CDR1 and CDR2 sequences are SSHAT and FNYEAQ (reference sequence). CDR3 sequence (DNA): TGTGCCAGCAGCTTCCTAGGTGGGGTAGCGGGAAACACCGGGGAGCTGTTTTTT. The encoded protein is CASSFLGGVAGNTGELFF.

The chain has TRBV4-1 and TRBJ1-4; D possibly corresponds to TRBD1 (5 bases). In germline, CDR1 is MGHRA, CDR2 YSYEKL. This CDR3 spans 17 amino acids. V lost 0 bases, J lost 6 bases, and 17 bases lay in between. CDR3 nucleotides: TGCGCCAGCAGCCAAGAGGTGGGGGGAGATCGTCATGAAAAACTGTTTTTT. This translates into CASSQEVGGDRHEKLFF.

The genes are TRBV3-1 and TRBJ1-2, with D possibly TRBD1 on 5 matching bases. This CDR3 is built from 14 residues. Trimming took 4 bases from V and 5 from J, leaving 14 bases between them. Looked up from germline, CDR1 is LGHDT and CDR2 is YNNKEL (reference sequence). CDR3 bases: TGTGCCAGCAGCCGACTTGAAGGGGAATATGGCTACACCTTC. Translated, it gives CASSRLEGEYGYTF.

This clonotype was observed many times. The rearrangement joins TRBV12-3 or TRBV12-4 to TRBJ2-5, with 10 nucleotides matching TRBD1. V was clipped by 5 bases and J by 2 bases; unmatched bases: 5. The CDR3 is 15 amino acids. This CDR3 reads CASSQGQGRQETQYF. The CDR3 DNA follows: TGTGCCAGCAGTCAGGGACAGGGGAGGCAAGAGACCCAGTACTTC.